The rows below give T cell receptor beta chains drawn from one sample of a study of shared clonotypes between healthy human individuals. The protocol was immunoSEQ multiplex PCR, while the TCRdb copy is restricted to in-frame clones and leaves out a portion. In the table there are some 500,000 clones, approximately 95% of which are singletons. Sample: naive CD4+ T cells sorted from blood. The receptor set was obtained from a woman aged 25 to 45 in good health. CDR3s include the opening cysteine and the closing phenylalanine or tryptophan. The D gene is left open where the match is weak.

TRBV4-2	TRBD2	15	TRBJ2-1	TGTGCCAGCAGCCAAGAGCTAGCGGTCTACAATGAGCAGTTCTTC	CASSQELAVYNEQFF
TRBV9	NA	14	TRBJ2-2	TGTGCCAGCAGCCCCCCCGCCGGGTCCGGGGAGCTGTTTTTT	CASSPPAGSGELFF
TRBV11-2	TRBD1	15	TRBJ2-3	TGTGCCAGCAGCTCCAACAGGGGGCGCATGGATACGCAGTATTTT	CASSSNRGRMDTQYF
TRBV15	NA	16	TRBJ2-3	TGTGCCACCAGCAGACTTCCGGTGGTCTGGACAGATACGCAGTATTTT	CATSRLPVVWTDTQYF
TRBV6-1	TRBD1	14	TRBJ1-5	TGTGCCAGCAGTTTCCAGGGGGGGGATCAGCCCCAGCATTTT	CASSFQGGDQPQHF
TRBV11-3	NA	13	TRBJ2-7	TGTGCCAGCAGCGTCCTACAGGGCTACGAGCAGTACTTC	CASSVLQGYEQYF
TRBV28	NA	14	TRBJ1-1	TGTGCCAGCAGTTTAGTGGAACTGAACACTGAAGCTTTCTTT	CASSLVELNTEAFF
TRBV19	NA	15	TRBJ1-5	TGTGCCAGTAGCCTTCGACAGGCCCCCAATCAGCCCCAGCATTTT	CASSLRQAPNQPQHF
TRBV7-2	NA	16	TRBJ1-5	TGTGCCAGCAGCTCGCCGGCGGTGAGGAGGAATCAGCCCCAGCATTTT	CASSSPAVRRNQPQHF
TRBV6-1	NA	15	TRBJ1-3	TGTGCCAGCAGCCAACTTGGGGTCGGGCCAAACACCATATATTTT	CASSQLGVGPNTIYF
TRBV11-3	NA	13	TRBJ2-7	TGTGCCAGCAGCTCGTTCTGGGGTCACGAGCAGTACTTC	CASSSFWGHEQYF
TRBV2	TRBD1	13	TRBJ2-7	TGTGCCAGCATCAGCGACAGGGGGTACGAGCAGTACTTC	CASISDRGYEQYF